This T cell receptor (beta chain) was identified during a study of PD-1 blockade in mismatch repair-deficient tumors. Across the study: Enrolled about 2012-2016, patients had progressing, pretreated mismatch repair-deficient cancers of around twelve types.

The CDR3 runs to 14 residues. V lost 7 bases and J 5 bases, leaving 15 bases between the germline ends. Germline loops: CDR1 MDHEN, CDR2 SYDVKM. Data came from immunoSEQ multiplex PCR; TCRdb stores just in-frame clones and leaves some out. The sample has roughly 110,000 clones, roughly 80% seen once. Details on this clone: Its specificity is unknown.

TCRs were sequenced from a few patients responding to pembrolizumab. Overall study results and limits: Tumor-resident clones, often absent from pretreatment blood, expanded after pembrolizumab and then contracted.

The sample here was peripheral blood, taken approximately 60 weeks after starting pembrolizumab. The TCR sequence derives from an adult with mismatch repair-deficient cancer. The genes are TRBV28 and TRBJ2-1; the D call may be TRBD1 or TRBD2 (5 bases each). The CDR3 spells CASTSGTGHNEQFF. The CDR3 DNA reads TGTGCCAGCACTTCCGGGACCGGCCACAATGAGCAGTTCTTC.